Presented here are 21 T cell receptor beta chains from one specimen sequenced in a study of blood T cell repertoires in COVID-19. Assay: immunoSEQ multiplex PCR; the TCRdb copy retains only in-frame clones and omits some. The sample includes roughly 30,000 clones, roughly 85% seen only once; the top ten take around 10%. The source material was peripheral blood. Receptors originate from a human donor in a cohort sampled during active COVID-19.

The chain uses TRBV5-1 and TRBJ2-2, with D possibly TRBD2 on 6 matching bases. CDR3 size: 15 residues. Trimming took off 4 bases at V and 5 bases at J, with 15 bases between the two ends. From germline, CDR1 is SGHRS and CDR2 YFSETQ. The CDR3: CASSVNSGPTGELFF. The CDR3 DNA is TGCGCCAGCAGCGTTAATAGCGGACCGACCGGGGAGCTGTTTTTT.

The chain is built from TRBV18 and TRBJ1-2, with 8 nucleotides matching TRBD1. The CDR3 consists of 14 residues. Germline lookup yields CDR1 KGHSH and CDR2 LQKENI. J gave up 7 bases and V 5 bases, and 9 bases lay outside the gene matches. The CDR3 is CASSLDRVSSGYTF. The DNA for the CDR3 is TGTGCCAGCTCATTGGACAGGGTATCCAGTGGCTACACCTTC.

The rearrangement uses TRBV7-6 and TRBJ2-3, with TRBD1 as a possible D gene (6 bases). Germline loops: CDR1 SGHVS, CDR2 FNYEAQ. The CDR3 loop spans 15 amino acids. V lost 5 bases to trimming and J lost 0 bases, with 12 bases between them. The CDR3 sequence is CASSGTGLSTDTQYF. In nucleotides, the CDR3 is TGTGCCAGCAGCGGAACAGGGCTGAGCACAGATACGCAGTATTTT.

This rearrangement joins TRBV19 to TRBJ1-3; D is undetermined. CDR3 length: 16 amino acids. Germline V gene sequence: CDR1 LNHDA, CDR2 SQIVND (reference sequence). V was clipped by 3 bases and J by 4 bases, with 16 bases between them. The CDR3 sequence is CASSISALGVGNTIYF. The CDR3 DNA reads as TGTGCCAGTAGTATCAGTGCGCTGGGCGTCGGAAACACCATATATTTT.

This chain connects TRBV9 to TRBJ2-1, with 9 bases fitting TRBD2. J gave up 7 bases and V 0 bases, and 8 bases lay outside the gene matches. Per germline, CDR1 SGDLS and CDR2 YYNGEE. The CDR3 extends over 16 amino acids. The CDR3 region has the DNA TGTGCCAGCAGCGTAGAAGGGCTAGCGGGGCTTAATGAGCAGTTCTTC. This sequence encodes CASSVEGLAGLNEQFF. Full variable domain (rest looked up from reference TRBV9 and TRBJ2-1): DSGVTQTPKHLITATGQRVTLRCSPRSGDLSVYWYQQSLDQGLQFLIQYYNGEERAKGNILERFSAQQFPDLHSELNLSSLELGDSALYFCASSVEGLAGLNEQFFGPGTRLTVL.

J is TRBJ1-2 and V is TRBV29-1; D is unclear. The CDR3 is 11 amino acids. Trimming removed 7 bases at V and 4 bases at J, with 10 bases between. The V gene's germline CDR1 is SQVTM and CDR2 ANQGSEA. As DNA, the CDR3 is TGCAGCGCTAAAGAGAGCTATGGCTACACCTTC. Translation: CSAKESYGYTF.

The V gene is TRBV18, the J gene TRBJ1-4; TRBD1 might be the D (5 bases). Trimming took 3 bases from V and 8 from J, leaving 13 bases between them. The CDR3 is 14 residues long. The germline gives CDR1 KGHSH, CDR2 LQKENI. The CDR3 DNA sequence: TGTGCCAGCTCACCGGGGCGGATTGAGGAAAAACTGTTTTTT. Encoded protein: CASSPGRIEEKLFF.

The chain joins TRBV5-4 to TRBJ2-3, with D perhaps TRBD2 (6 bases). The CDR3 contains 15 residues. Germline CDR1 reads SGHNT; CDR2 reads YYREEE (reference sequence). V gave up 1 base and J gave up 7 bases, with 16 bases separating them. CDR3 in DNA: TGTGCCAGCAGCTTGATGCGGGGTCCAGGGAATACGCAGTATTTT. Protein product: CASSLMRGPGNTQYF.

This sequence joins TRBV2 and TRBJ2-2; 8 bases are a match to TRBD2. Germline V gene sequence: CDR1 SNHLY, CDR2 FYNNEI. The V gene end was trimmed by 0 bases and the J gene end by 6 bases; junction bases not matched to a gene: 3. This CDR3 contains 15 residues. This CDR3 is CASSEAGLASGELFF. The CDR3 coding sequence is TGTGCCAGCAGTGAAGCTGGACTAGCCTCCGGGGAGCTGTTTTTT.

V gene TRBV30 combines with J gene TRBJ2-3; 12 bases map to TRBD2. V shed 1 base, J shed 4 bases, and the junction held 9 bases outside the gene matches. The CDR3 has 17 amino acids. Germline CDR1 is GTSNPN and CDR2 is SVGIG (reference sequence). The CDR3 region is CAWSAGLLAGGPDTQYF. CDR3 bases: TGTGCCTGGAGTGCGGGCTTACTAGCGGGGGGCCCAGATACGCAGTATTTT.

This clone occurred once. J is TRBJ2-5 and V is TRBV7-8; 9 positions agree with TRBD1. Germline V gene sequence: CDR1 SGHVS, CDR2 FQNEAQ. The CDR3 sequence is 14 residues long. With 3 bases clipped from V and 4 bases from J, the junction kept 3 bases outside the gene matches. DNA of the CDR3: TGTGCCAGCAGCTTCACAGGGGGCTTAGAGACCCAGTACTTC. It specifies CASSFTGGLETQYF. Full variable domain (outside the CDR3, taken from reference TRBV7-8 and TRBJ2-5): GAGVSQSPRYKVAKRGQDVALRCDPISGHVSLFWYQQALGQGPEFLTYFQNEAQLDKSGLPSDRFFAERPEGSVSTLKIQRTQQEDSAVYLCASSFTGGLETQYFGPGTRLLVL.

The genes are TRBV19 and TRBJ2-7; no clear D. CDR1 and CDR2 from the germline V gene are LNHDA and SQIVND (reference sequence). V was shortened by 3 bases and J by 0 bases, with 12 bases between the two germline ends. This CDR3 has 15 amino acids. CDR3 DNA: TGTGCCAGTAGTATGGCCCCCGGCGGCTCCTACGAGCAGTACTTC. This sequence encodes CASSMAPGGSYEQYF.

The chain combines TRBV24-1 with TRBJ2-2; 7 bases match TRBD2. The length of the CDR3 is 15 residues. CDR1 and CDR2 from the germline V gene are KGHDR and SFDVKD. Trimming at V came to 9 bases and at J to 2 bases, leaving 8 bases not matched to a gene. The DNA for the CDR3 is TGTGCCACCCGCCCCGGGACTACCAACACCGGGGAGCTGTTTTTT. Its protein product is CATRPGTTNTGELFF.

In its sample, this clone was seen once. CDR3 bases: TGTGCCTGGAGTGTAAACAGGGTGAGCTCGGATACGCAGTATTTT. Translating it yields CAWSVNRVSSDTQYF. This sequence joins TRBV30 and TRBJ2-3, with a tentative D call TRBD1 (6 bases). The CDR3 consists of 15 residues. Germline CDR1 reads GTSNPN; CDR2 reads SVGIG (reference sequence). The V end was cut by 0 bases, the J end by 6 bases, with 16 bases between.

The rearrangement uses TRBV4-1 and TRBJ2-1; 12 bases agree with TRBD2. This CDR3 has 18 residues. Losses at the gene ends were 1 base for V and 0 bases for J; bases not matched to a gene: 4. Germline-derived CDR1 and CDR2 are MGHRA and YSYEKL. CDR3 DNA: TGCGCCAGCAGCCAAGGGCTAGCGGGAGGGAGCTCCTACAATGAGCAGTTCTTC. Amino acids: CASSQGLAGGSSYNEQFF.

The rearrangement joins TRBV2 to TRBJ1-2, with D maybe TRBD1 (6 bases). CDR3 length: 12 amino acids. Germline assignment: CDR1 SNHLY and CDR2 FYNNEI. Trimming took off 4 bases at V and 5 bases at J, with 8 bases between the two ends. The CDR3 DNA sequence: TGTGCCAGCAGTGCAGGGACATATGGCTACACCTTC. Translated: CASSAGTYGYTF.

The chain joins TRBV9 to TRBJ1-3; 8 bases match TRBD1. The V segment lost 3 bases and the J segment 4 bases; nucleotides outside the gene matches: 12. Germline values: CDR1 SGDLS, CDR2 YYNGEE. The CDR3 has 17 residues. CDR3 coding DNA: TGTGCCAGCAGCGCCACCTCAAGGACAGGGATCGGAAACACCATATATTTT. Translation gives CASSATSRTGIGNTIYF.

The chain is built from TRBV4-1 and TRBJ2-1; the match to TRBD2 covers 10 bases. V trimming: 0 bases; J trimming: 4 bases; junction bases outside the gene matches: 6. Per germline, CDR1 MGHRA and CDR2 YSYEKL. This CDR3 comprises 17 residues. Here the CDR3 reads CASSQEPSGSMYNEQFF. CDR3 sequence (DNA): TGCGCCAGCAGCCAAGAACCTAGCGGGAGTATGTACAATGAGCAGTTCTTC.

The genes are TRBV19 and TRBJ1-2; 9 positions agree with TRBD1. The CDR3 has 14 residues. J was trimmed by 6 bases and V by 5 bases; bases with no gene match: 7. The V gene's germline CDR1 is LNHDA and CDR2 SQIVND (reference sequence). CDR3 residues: CASSVRQGGDGYTF. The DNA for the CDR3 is TGTGCCAGTAGTGTCAGACAGGGGGGGGATGGCTACACCTTC.

CDR3 in DNA: TGTGCCAGCAGCGTGGTACCCGCGCATGGCTACACCTTC. It translates to CASSVVPAHGYTF. V is TRBV7-9 and J is TRBJ1-2; D unresolved. The CDR3 sequence is 13 residues long. Per the germline V gene, CDR1 is SEHNR and CDR2 is FQNEAQ (reference sequence). V dropped 5 bases and J dropped 6 bases, with 13 bases sitting between them.

Here the CDR3 reads CASSLNLGQGSENTEAFF. As DNA, the CDR3 is TGTGCCAGCAGTTTAAACCTCGGGCAGGGGAGTGAAAACACTGAAGCTTTCTTT. This chain uses TRBV27 with TRBJ1-1, with D possibly TRBD1 on 6 matching bases. Trimming cost V 2 bases and J 2 bases, with 21 bases left between them. Germline CDR1 and CDR2: MNHEY and SMNVEV (reference sequence). The CDR3 has 18 residues.